Included here is one T cell receptor (beta chain) sequence, with context. Its antigen is still unknown. The sample comes from a study of Graves' ophthalmopathy and Graves' hyperthyroidism. CDR3 regions of TCR beta were amplified from RNA transcripts. RT-PCR with HTBI primers came first, then second-round multiplex PCR. TCRdb reanalysed the multiplex PCR reads using MiXCR and keeps one entry per CDR3 protein. The profile covers 740,000 or so distinct CDR3 sequences, with roughly 40% appearing a single time and roughly 46% taken by the ten largest. Findings and caveats of the study: Sensitivity reached 70% to 71% and specificity 72.22% when the model predicted ophthalmopathy progression.

The CDR3 sequence is 14 residues long. The germline gives CDR1 SNHLY, CDR2 FYNNEI. Trimming took 5 bases from V and 6 from J, leaving 13 bases between them. Other autoimmune diseases, uncontrolled infections, pregnancy or lactation led to the exclusion of patients. The authors used Ficoll-Paque density gradient centrifugation to separate PBMCs. The input was 7.5 to 10 ml of fresh peripheral blood. The sequencing input was peripheral blood. The chain joins TRBV2 to TRBJ1-4, with no clear D. The TCR originated in an adult man with Graves' ophthalmopathy. The CDR3 is CASSPLRGDEKLFF. The CDR3 coding sequence is TGTGCCAGCAGTCCCCTCCGCGGGGATGAAAAACTGTTTTTT. The full variable domain, completed using reference TRBV2 and TRBJ1-4, is EPEVTQTPSHQVTQMGQEVILRCVPISNHLYFYWYRQILGQKVEFLVSFYNNEISEKSEIFDDQFSVERPDGSNFTLKIRSTKLEDSAMYFCASSPLRGDEKLFFGSGTQLSVL.